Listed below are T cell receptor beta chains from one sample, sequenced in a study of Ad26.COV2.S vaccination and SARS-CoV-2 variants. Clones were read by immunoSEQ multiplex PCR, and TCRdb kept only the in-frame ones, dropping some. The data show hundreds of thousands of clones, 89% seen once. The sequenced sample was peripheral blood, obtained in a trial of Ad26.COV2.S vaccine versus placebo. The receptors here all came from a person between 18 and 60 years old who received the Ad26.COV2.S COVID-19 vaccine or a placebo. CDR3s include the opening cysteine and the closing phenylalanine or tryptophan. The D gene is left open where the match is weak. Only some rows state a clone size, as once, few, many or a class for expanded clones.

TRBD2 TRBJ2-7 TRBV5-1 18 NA CASSLVPLTSGTSYEQYF TGCGCCAGCAGCTTGGTCCCCCTTACTAGCGGGACCTCCTACGAGCAGTACTTC
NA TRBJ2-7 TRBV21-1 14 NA CASSTLAAPYEQYF TGTGCCAGCAGCACCCTAGCGGCTCCCTACGAGCAGTACTTC
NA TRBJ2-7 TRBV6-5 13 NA CASSYAGTYEQYF TGTGCCAGCAGTTACGCCGGGACCTACGAGCAGTACTTC
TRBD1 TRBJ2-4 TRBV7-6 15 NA CASSPRQGPKNIQYF TGTGCCAGCAGCCCTCGACAGGGACCAAAAAACATTCAGTACTTC
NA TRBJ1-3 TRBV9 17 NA CASSVDPGPSSGNTIYF TGTGCCAGCAGCGTAGATCCGGGGCCGAGCTCTGGAAACACCATATATTTT
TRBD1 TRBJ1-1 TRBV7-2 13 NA CASSKDRGTEAFF TGTGCCAGCAGCAAGGACAGGGGGACTGAAGCTTTCTTT
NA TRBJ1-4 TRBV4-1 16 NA CASSQDYDGTNEKLFF TGCGCCAGCAGCCAAGATTACGACGGGACTAATGAAAAACTGTTTTTT
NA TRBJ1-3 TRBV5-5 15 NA CASSLQPSSGNTIYF TGTGCCAGCAGCTTGCAGCCTTCCTCTGGAAACACCATATATTTT
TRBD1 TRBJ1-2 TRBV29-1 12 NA CSVNRGFGGYTF TGCAGCGTAAACAGGGGTTTCGGCGGCTACACCTTC
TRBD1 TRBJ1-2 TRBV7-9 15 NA CASSLGTGERYGYTF TGTGCCAGCAGCTTAGGGACAGGGGAACGCTATGGCTACACCTTC
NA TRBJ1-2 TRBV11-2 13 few CASSLAADYGYTF TGTGCCAGCAGCTTGGCGGCGGACTATGGCTACACCTTC
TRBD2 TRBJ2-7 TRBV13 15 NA CASSSGLAVSYEQYF TGTGCCAGCAGCTCGGGACTAGCGGTCTCCTACGAGCAGTACTTC
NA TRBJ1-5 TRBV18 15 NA CASSPIGDSNQPQHF TGTGCCAGCTCACCAATCGGGGATAGCAATCAGCCCCAGCATTTT
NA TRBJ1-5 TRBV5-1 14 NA CASSEGGLNQPQHF TGCGCCAGCAGCGAAGGGGGACTCAATCAGCCCCAGCATTTT
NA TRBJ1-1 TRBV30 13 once CAWSLVRAGEAFF TGTGCCTGGAGTCTGGTTAGGGCGGGTGAAGCTTTCTTT
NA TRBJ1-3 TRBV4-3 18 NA CASSQDNTLDYSGNTIYF TGCGCCAGCAGCCAAGATAACACCCTGGACTATTCTGGAAACACCATATATTTT
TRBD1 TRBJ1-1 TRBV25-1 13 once CASSGQGNTEAFF TGTGCCAGCAGTGGACAGGGGAACACTGAAGCTTTCTTT
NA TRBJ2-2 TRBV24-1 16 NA CATRPGGSGNTGELFF TGTGCCACCCGCCCGGGTGGTAGCGGGAACACCGGGGAGCTGTTTTTT
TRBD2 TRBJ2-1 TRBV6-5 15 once CASSVGTSGYNEQFF TGTGCCAGCAGCGTTGGGACTAGCGGGTACAATGAGCAGTTCTTC
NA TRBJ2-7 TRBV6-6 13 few CASSYGVTGEQYF TGTGCCAGCAGTTACGGGGTAACGGGCGAGCAGTACTTC
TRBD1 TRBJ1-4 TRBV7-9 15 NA CASSPRTGGGGRLFF TGTGCCAGCAGCCCCCGAACGGGAGGGGGCGGAAGACTGTTTTTT
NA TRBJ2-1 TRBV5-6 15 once CASRLTGGGDNEQFF TGTGCCAGCAGGTTGACAGGAGGTGGGGACAATGAGCAGTTCTTC
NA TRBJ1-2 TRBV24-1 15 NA CATSESGTLPYGYTF TGTGCCACCAGTGAGTCCGGGACTTTACCTTATGGCTACACCTTC
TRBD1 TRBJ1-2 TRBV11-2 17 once CASIPLTGGGKWDGYTF TGTGCCAGCATCCCCCTTACAGGGGGCGGAAAATGGGATGGCTACACCTTC
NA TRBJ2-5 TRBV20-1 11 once CSAKIAETQYF TGCAGTGCTAAAATAGCGGAGACCCAGTACTTC
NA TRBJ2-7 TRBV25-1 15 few CASSASGTVLSEQYF TGTGCCAGCAGTGCCTCCGGGACCGTCCTTTCCGAGCAGTACTTC
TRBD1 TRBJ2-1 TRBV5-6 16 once CASSLEGAYSYNEQFF TGTGCCAGCAGCTTGGAGGGGGCATACTCCTACAATGAGCAGTTCTTC
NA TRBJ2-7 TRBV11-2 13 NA CASSWTEAVEQYF TGTGCCAGCAGCTGGACAGAGGCGGTCGAGCAGTACTTC
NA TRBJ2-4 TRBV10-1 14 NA CASRNKAPRVIQYF TGCGCCAGCAGGAACAAGGCCCCGAGAGTCATTCAGTACTTC
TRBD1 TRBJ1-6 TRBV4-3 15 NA CASSQGTGLNSPLHF TGCGCCAGCAGCCAAGGGACAGGGTTAAATTCACCCCTCCACTTT
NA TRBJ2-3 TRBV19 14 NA CASSSRGSADTQYF TGTGCCAGTAGTTCACGAGGGAGCGCAGATACGCAGTATTTT